This record covers a single T cell receptor beta chain. Its target is not known. Primers for the PCR totalled 60 Vbeta and 13 Jbeta. The assay was immunoSEQ multiplex PCR, and TCRdb's table has in-frame clones only and misses some. Here the sample spans around 99,000 clones, around two thirds being singletons. Trimming took 3 bases from V and 4 from J, leaving 10 bases between them. The CDR3 sequence is 13 residues long. The germline V gene encodes CDR1 SGHNT and CDR2 YYREEE (reference sequence). This sample is drawn from a study of cytomegalovirus exposure and HLA in healthy donors. Notes on the study in general: A later analysis reportedly found fewer N-insertions in an Asian-associated ancestry cluster than the approximately 670-donor mean.

This sequence was found in a woman between 40 and 55 years old in good health and CMV-seropositive. The rearrangement uses TRBV5-4 and TRBJ1-2; no definite D call. Specimen: PBMCs. For the CDR3, the DNA is TGTGCCAGCAGCTCAGAGGTCCCCTATGGCTACACCTTC. This codes for CASSSEVPYGYTF.